This record looks at one T cell receptor (beta chain) sequence and its context. What it binds is unknown. These data originate in a study of human T cells and chemical hapten exposure. Study-level background: Throughout a study of approximately 5 months, patients underwent weekly scalp administration of diphenylcyclopropenone doses.

The CDR3 totals 13 residues. Germline loops: CDR1 WSHSY, CDR2 SAAADI. Trimming pared 6 bases from V and 2 bases from J, leaving 10 bases between. Findings and caveats of the study: The study found that DPC sensitization did not change TCRs above 1 in 1000 frequency.

TCRdb itself ran the RACE reads through MiXCR, one entry per CDR3 protein. The sample holds about 80,000 distinct CDR3 sequences, 11% to 15% seen once. Noted time point: pre-sensitization, week 0. Treatment in this sample: therapeutic diphenylcyclopropenone sensitization with weekly scalp DPC. This chain joins TRBV10-2 and TRBJ2-5; no firm D call. This sequence originates from a woman aged 45-65 years with alopecia areata. Some clones in this sample may be carry-over from other donors' samples. The input for sequencing was whole blood, taken in connection with sensitization to the hapten diphenylcyclopropenone (DPC). The CDR3 nucleotides are TGCGCCAGCAGAAGACAAACGCAAGAGACCCAGTACTTC. Translating gives CASRRQTQETQYF.